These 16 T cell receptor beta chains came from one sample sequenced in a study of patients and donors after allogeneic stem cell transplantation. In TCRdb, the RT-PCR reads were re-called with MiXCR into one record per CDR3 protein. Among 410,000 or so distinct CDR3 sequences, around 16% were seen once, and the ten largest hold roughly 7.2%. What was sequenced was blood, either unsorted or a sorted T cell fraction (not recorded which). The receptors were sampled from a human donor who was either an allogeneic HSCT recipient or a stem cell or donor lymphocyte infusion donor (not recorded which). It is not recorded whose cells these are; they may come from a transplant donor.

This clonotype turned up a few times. CDR3: CASSQQGAGTEAFF. In nucleotides, the CDR3 is TGCGCCAGCAGCCAACAGGGGGCTGGGACTGAAGCTTTCTTT. This chain joins TRBV4-3 and TRBJ1-1; TRBD1 matches 8 bases. The ends lost 2 bases at V and 5 bases at J; junction bases unmatched: 4. The CDR3 runs to 14 residues. Germline CDR1 reads LGHNA; CDR2 reads YSLEER.

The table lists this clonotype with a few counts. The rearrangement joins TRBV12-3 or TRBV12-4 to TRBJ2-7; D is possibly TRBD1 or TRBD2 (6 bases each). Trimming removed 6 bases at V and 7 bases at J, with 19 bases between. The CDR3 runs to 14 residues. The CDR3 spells CASSGGLIIGEQYF. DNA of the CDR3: TGTGCCAGCAGCGGGGGCCTAATAATCGGTGAGCAGTACTTC.

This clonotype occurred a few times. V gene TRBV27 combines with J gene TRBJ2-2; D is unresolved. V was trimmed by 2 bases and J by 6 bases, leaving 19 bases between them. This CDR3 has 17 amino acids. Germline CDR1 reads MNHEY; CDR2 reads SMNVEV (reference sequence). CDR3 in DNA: TGTGCCAGCAGTTTAATTCGAAAGGCAGTTAGGCCCGGGGAGCTGTTTTTT. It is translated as CASSLIRKAVRPGELFF.

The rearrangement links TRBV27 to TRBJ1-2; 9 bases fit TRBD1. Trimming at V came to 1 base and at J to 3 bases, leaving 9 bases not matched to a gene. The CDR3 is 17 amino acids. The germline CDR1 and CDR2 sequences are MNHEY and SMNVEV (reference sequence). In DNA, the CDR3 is TGTGCCAGCAGTTTATTGCCCGGGACAGGGTCGTACTATGGCTACACCTTC. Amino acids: CASSLLPGTGSYYGYTF.

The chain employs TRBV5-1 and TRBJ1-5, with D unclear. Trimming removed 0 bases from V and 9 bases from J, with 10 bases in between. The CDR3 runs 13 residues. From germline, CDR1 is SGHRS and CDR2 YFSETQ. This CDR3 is CASSLEYPRPQHF. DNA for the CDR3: TGCGCCAGCAGCTTGGAATATCCCCGGCCCCAGCATTTT.

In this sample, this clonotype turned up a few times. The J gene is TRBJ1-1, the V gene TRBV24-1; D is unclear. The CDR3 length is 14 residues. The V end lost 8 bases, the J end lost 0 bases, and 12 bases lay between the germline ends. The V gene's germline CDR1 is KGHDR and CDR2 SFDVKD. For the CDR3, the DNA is TGTGCCACCACACAGAGGAACATGAACACTGAAGCTTTCTTT. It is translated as CATTQRNMNTEAFF.

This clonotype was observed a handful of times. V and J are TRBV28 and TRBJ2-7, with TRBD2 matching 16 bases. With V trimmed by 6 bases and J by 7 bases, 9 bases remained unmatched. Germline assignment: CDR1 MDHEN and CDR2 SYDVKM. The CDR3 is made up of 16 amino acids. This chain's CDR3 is CASRGLAGGPSKEQYF. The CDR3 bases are TGTGCCAGCAGGGGACTAGCGGGAGGGCCCTCAAAGGAGCAGTACTTC.

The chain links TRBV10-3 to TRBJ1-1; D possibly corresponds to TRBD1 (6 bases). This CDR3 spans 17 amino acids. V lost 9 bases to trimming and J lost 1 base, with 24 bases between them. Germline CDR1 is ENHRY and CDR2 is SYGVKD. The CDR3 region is CAITESLTGNKNTEAFF. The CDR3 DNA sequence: TGTGCCATAACCGAGAGTCTCACAGGGAACAAGAACACTGAAGCTTTCTTT.

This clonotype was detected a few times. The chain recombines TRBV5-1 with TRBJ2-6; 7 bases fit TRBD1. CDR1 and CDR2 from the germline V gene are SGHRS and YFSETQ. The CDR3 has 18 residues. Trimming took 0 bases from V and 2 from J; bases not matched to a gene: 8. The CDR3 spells CASSLGTGSRAGANVLTF. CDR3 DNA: TGCGCCAGCAGCTTGGGGACAGGTTCGAGGGCTGGGGCCAACGTCCTGACTTTC.

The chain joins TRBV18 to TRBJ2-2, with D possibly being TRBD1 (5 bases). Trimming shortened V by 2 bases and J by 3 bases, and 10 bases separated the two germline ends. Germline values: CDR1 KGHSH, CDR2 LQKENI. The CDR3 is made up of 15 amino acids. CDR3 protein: CASSPSGKDTGELFF. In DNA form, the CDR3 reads TGTGCCAGCTCACCATCAGGGAAGGACACCGGGGAGCTGTTTTTT. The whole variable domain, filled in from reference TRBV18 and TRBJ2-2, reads NAGVMQNPRHLVRRRGQEARLRCSPMKGHSHVYWYRQLPEEGLKFMVYLQKENIIDESGMPKERFSAEFPKEGPSILRIQQVVRGDSAAYFCASSPSGKDTGELFFGEGSRLTVL.

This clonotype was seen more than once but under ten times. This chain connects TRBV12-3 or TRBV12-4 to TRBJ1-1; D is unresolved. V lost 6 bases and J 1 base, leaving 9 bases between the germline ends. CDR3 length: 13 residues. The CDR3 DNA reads TGTGCCAGCAGACCGACGCCGAACACTGAAGCTTTCTTT. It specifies CASRPTPNTEAFF.

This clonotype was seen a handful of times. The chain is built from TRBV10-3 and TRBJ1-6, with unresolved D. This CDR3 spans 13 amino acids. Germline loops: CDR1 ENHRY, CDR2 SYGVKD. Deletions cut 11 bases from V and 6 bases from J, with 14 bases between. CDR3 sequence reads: CASGGLSNSPLHF. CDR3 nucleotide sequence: TGTGCCTCTGGAGGTCTAAGTAATTCACCCCTCCACTTT.

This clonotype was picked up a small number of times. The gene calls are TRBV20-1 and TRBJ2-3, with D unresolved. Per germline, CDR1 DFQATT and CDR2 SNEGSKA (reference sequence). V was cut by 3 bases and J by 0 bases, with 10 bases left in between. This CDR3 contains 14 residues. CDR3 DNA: TGCAGTGCTAGTAGGTCAACCAGCACAGATACGCAGTATTTT. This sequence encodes CSASRSTSTDTQYF.

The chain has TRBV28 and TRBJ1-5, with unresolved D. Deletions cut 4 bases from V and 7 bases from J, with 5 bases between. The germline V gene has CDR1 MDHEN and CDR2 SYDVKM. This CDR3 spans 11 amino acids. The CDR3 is CASSSRQPQHF. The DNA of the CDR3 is TGTGCCAGCAGTTCTCGGCAGCCCCAGCATTTT.

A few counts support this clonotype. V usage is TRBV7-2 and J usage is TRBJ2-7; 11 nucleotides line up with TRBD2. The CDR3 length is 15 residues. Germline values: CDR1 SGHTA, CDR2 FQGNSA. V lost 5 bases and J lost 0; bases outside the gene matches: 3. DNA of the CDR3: TGTGCCAGCAGCCACGGGACTAGCGGCTCCTACGAGCAGTACTTC. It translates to CASSHGTSGSYEQYF.

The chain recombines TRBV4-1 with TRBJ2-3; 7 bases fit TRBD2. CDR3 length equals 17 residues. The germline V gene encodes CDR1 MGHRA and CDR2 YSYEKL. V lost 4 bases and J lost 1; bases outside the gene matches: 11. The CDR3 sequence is CASSLTSATSGTDTQYF. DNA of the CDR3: TGCGCCAGCAGCCTCACCTCCGCTACTAGCGGCACAGATACGCAGTATTTT.